Presented here are 11 T cell receptor beta chains from one specimen sequenced in a study of radiotherapy plus CTLA-4 blockade in lung cancer. TCRdb's copy holds only in-frame clones and misses some; the assay was immunoSEQ multiplex PCR. The sample consists of approximately 97,000 clones, about 83% of them appearing once. The sequencing here drew on peripheral blood, taken from a patient treated with radiotherapy plus ipilimumab. The receptors here all came from a human donor with non-small cell lung cancer who had stable disease on radiotherapy plus ipilimumab.

CDR3 DNA: TGTGCCAGCAGCTTAAAACCTAGCGGTTACTACAATGAGCAGTTCTTC. Translating gives CASSLKPSGYYNEQFF. The chain has TRBV7-3 and TRBJ2-1, with 7 positions matching TRBD2. V dropped 1 base and J dropped 3; count of bases not matched to a gene: 6. The CDR3 is 16 amino acids. Per the germline V gene, CDR1 is SGHTA and CDR2 is FQGTGA.

The V call is TRBV5-1, the J call TRBJ1-4; the D is unclear. In germline, CDR1 is SGHRS, CDR2 YFSETQ. Trimming cost V 1 base and J 0 bases, with 10 bases left between them. The CDR3 has 16 amino acids. CDR3 DNA: TGCGCCAGCAGCTTGATCCCTTCGCCAACTAATGAAAAACTGTTTTTT. This encodes CASSLIPSPTNEKLFF.

The chain employs TRBV11-2 and TRBJ1-5; D unclear. CDR3 length equals 12 residues. Trimming shortened V by 5 bases and J by 5 bases, and 7 bases separated the two germline ends. Germline V CDR1 and CDR2: SGHAT, FQNNGV. As DNA, the CDR3 is TGTGCCAGCAGCCACAGCGATCAGCCCCAGCATTTT. This codes for CASSHSDQPQHF.

This clone was seen only a few times. The J gene is TRBJ1-6, the V gene TRBV18; 9 bases align to TRBD1. This CDR3 is built from 15 residues. Germline values: CDR1 KGHSH, CDR2 LQKENI. With 3 bases clipped from V and 7 bases from J, the junction kept 4 bases outside the gene matches. The CDR3 region is CASSPRQGGNSPLHF. CDR3 DNA sequence: TGTGCCAGCTCACCTCGACAGGGGGGCAATTCACCCCTCCACTTT.

The chain joins TRBV18 to TRBJ1-2, with D possibly being TRBD1 (6 bases). Germline V gene lookup returns CDR1 KGHSH and CDR2 LQKENI. CDR3 length: 15 amino acids. Deletions cut 2 bases from V and 4 bases from J, with 14 bases between. The CDR3 DNA reads TGTGCCAGCTCACCAGGGACACAGGAGGGCTATGGCTACACCTTC. It translates to CASSPGTQEGYGYTF.

The chain uses TRBV5-5 and TRBJ1-1; D might be TRBD1 (6 bases). The CDR3 covers 13 residues. V was pared by 2 bases and J by 6 bases, with 11 bases between. The V gene's germline CDR1 is SGHKS and CDR2 YYEKEE (reference sequence). Here the CDR3 DNA reads TGTGCCAGCAGCTTACAGGGTGGCTCTGAAGCTTTCTTT. It yields the protein CASSLQGGSEAFF.

This chain links TRBV29-1 with TRBJ1-3, with D perhaps TRBD1 (5 bases). The CDR3 sequence is 13 residues long. Trimming took 6 bases from V and 4 from J, leaving 13 bases between them. Germline V CDR1 and CDR2: SQVTM, ANQGSEA. The CDR3 DNA reads as TGCAGCGTGGTCACACAGGTGGGAAACACCATATATTTT. This codes for CSVVTQVGNTIYF. Drawing the rest from reference TRBV29-1 and TRBJ1-3, the complete variable domain is SAVISQKPSRDICQRGTSLTIQCQVDSQVTMMFWYRQQPGQSLTLIATANQGSEATYESGFVIDKFPISRPNLTFSTLTVSNMSPEDSSIYLCSVVTQVGNTIYFGEGSWLTVV.

The rearrangement joins TRBV5-1 to TRBJ2-3; D uncertain. The CDR3 is made up of 17 amino acids. Germline loops: CDR1 SGHRS, CDR2 YFSETQ. The germline V and J ends were trimmed by 2 bases and 1 base, with 17 bases remaining between them. The CDR3 nucleotides are TGCGCCAGCAGCTTATCCGGACGTCTCTACGGCACAGATACGCAGTATTTT. It is translated as CASSLSGRLYGTDTQYF.

V usage is TRBV5-1 and J usage is TRBJ2-1; TRBD1 might be the D (6 bases). Germline V gene data show CDR1 as SGHRS and CDR2 as YFSETQ. The V gene lost 0 bases and the J gene lost 6 bases, with 13 bases spanning the gap. The CDR3 is made up of 15 amino acids. The CDR3 is CASSLEAWGPNEQFF. CDR3 sequence (DNA): TGCGCCAGCAGCTTGGAAGCATGGGGGCCCAATGAGCAGTTCTTC.

The chain links TRBV29-1 to TRBJ2-3; D tentatively reads TRBD1 or TRBD2 (5 bases each). The germline V and J ends were trimmed by 2 bases and 1 base, with 19 bases remaining between them. This CDR3 comprises 17 residues. Per germline, CDR1 SQVTM and CDR2 ANQGSEA. The CDR3 spells CSVEPWGPASGTDTQYF. For the CDR3, the DNA is TGCAGCGTTGAACCGTGGGGACCGGCCTCTGGCACAGATACGCAGTATTTT.

This clone was counted only a few times. This chain uses TRBV19 with TRBJ1-5; 7 bases map to TRBD1. CDR3 length: 13 residues. V lost 5 bases, J lost 6 bases, and 4 bases stayed unmatched. Per the germline V gene, CDR1 is LNHDA and CDR2 is SQIVND (reference sequence). CDR3 sequence reads: CASSRGGVQPQHF. CDR3 coding DNA: TGTGCCAGTAGTCGAGGGGGCGTTCAGCCCCAGCATTTT.